One sample yielded the 27 T cell receptor beta chains listed below, sequenced in a study of Ad26.COV2.S vaccination and SARS-CoV-2 variants. Stated treatment: around 19 received Ad26.COV2.S at low or high dose, single or two shots; five or six received placebo; per-sample allocation not given. Specimen acquisition occurred on day 63 following the initial vaccine or placebo injection. The data were produced by immunoSEQ multiplex PCR, yet TCRdb's version contains in-frame clones alone and is incomplete. In the table there are about 280,000 clones, around 87% of which are singletons. The specimen was peripheral blood, collected in a trial of Ad26.COV2.S vaccine versus placebo. The receptors were sampled from a person aged 18 to 65 who received the Ad26.COV2.S COVID-19 vaccine or a placebo.

This clone is a singleton in its sample. The rearrangement links TRBV7-9 to TRBJ2-5; 11 bases match TRBD2. The germline V gene encodes CDR1 SEHNR and CDR2 FQNEAQ (reference sequence). The CDR3 runs 15 residues. J was trimmed by 6 bases and V by 3 bases; bases with no gene match: 6. The CDR3 loop is CASSFAASGRQTQYF. CDR3 coding DNA: TGTGCCAGCAGCTTCGCTGCTAGCGGGAGGCAGACCCAGTACTTC. The full variable domain, its missing parts supplied by reference TRBV7-9 and TRBJ2-5, is DTGVSQNPRHKITKRGQNVTFRCDPISEHNRLYWYRQTLGQGPEFLTYFQNEAQLEKSRLLSDRFSAERPKGSFSTLEIQRTEQGDSAMYLCASSFAASGRQTQYFGPGTRLLVL.

This sequence joins TRBV30 and TRBJ2-2; D perhaps matches TRBD2 (5 bases). This CDR3 is built from 17 residues. CDR1 is GTSNPN, CDR2 SVGIG, per germline (reference sequence). Trimming pared 3 bases from V and 0 bases from J, leaving 17 bases between. CDR3 DNA sequence: TGTGCCTGGAGCCCCTCCGGGGTTTTCGCGAACACCGGGGAGCTGTTTTTT. This codes for CAWSPSGVFANTGELFF.

The genes are TRBV4-3 and TRBJ2-7, with D tentatively TRBD2 (5 bases). The CDR3 contains 15 residues. The V end was cut by 5 bases, the J end by 3 bases, with 17 bases between. CDR1 and CDR2 (germline): LGHNA, YSLEER. For the CDR3, the DNA is TGCGCCAGCAGCTCTGGATACGGGGAAGGCTACGAGCAGTACTTC. Translation: CASSSGYGEGYEQYF.

The DNA of the CDR3 is TGTGCCAGCAGTTTAGGGGTAACAGATACGCAGTATTTT. Protein: CASSLGVTDTQYF. This chain uses TRBV12-3 or TRBV12-4 with TRBJ2-3; D remains unclear. The CDR3 has 13 amino acids. V lost 1 base and J 3 bases, leaving 5 bases between the germline ends.

The CDR3 region is CASSSSGTLQHEQYF. The CDR3 DNA reads as TGTGCCAGCAGCTCAAGCGGGACGCTTCAACACGAGCAGTACTTC. This sequence joins TRBV27 and TRBJ2-7; 7 bases match TRBD2. V was clipped by 6 bases and J by 5 bases; unmatched bases: 13. From germline, CDR1 is MNHEY and CDR2 SMNVEV (reference sequence). CDR3 size: 15 residues.

The chain couples TRBV7-2 to TRBJ2-3, with D maybe TRBD1 (6 bases). The CDR3 runs 15 residues. V was cut by 5 bases and J by 0 bases, with 12 bases left in between. Germline CDR1 reads SGHTA; CDR2 reads FQGNSA. CDR3 bases: TGTGCCAGCAGCAAGCCGGGACATAGCACAGATACGCAGTATTTT. This sequence encodes CASSKPGHSTDTQYF.

This chain joins TRBV7-9 and TRBJ1-1; D remains ambiguous. V lost 1 base to trimming and J lost 1 base, with 10 bases between them. Looked up from germline, CDR1 is SEHNR and CDR2 is FQNEAQ (reference sequence). The CDR3 covers 15 residues. The CDR3 nucleotides read TGTGCCAGCAGCTTAGAGTGGCCGGCGAACACTGAAGCTTTCTTT. Translated, it gives CASSLEWPANTEAFF.

This chain connects TRBV18 to TRBJ1-6, with D maybe TRBD1 (5 bases). This CDR3 has 17 amino acids. The germline CDR1 and CDR2 sequences are KGHSH and LQKENI. V dropped 4 bases and J dropped 8 bases, with 21 bases sitting between them. For the CDR3, the DNA is TGTGCCAGCTCACTGTCCGGGACCGACGGCATCTATTCACCCCTCCACTTT. Translated, it gives CASSLSGTDGIYSPLHF.

The rearrangement uses TRBV5-5 and TRBJ2-2; 8 bases are a match to TRBD1. Germline CDR1 SGHKS, CDR2 YYEKEE (reference sequence). The junction had 8 bases not matched to a gene; V was cut back by 3 bases and J by 4 bases. This CDR3 spans 16 amino acids. CDR3 nucleotides: TGTGCCAGCAGCTCAGGACAGGGTCGGGGCACCGGGGAGCTGTTTTTT. Encoded protein: CASSSGQGRGTGELFF. The full variable domain, with the rest looked up from reference TRBV5-5 and TRBJ2-2, is DAGVTQSPTHLIKTRGQQVTLRCSPISGHKSVSWYQQVLGQGPQFIFQYYEKEERGRGNFPDRFSARQFPNYSSELNVNALLLGDSALYLCASSSGQGRGTGELFFGEGSRLTVL.

The rearrangement joins TRBV4-1 to TRBJ1-2; 9 nucleotides align to TRBD1. The CDR3 sequence is 17 residues long. V was pared by 0 bases and J by 4 bases, with 9 bases of the junction left unmatched. Germline CDR1 is MGHRA and CDR2 is YSYEKL. The CDR3 sequence: CASSQDPDRGIIYGYTF. The CDR3 region has the DNA TGCGCCAGCAGCCAAGATCCCGACAGGGGGATTATCTATGGCTACACCTTC.

The J gene is TRBJ1-1, the V gene TRBV6-6, with a weak D call TRBD1 (6 bases). This CDR3 region has 14 residues. Germline loops: CDR1 MNHNY, CDR2 SVGAGI (reference sequence). V was pared by 4 bases and J by 1 base, with 10 bases between. CDR3 bases: TGTGCCAGCAGTTGGTTACAGGGGAACACTGAAGCTTTCTTT. Amino acids: CASSWLQGNTEAFF.

The chain couples TRBV7-2 to TRBJ1-1; D remains ambiguous. Trimming took 6 bases from V and 3 from J, leaving 17 bases between them. Germline CDR1 is SGHTA and CDR2 is FQGNSA. The CDR3 has 15 residues. CDR3 loop: CASRRHGGLDTEAFF. CDR3 bases: TGTGCCAGCAGGAGACACGGAGGGCTGGACACTGAAGCTTTCTTT.

The chain recombines TRBV5-1 with TRBJ2-7; 10 nucleotides align to TRBD1. CDR1 and CDR2 from the germline V gene are SGHRS and YFSETQ. With V trimmed by 0 bases and J by 7 bases, 10 bases remained unmatched. The CDR3 is made up of 16 amino acids. The CDR3 reads CASSLGPRTGGNEQYF. The CDR3 DNA follows: TGCGCCAGCAGCTTGGGGCCCCGGACAGGGGGAAATGAGCAGTACTTC.

This clone was detected only a few times. The chain has TRBV7-8 and TRBJ1-4; D is unclear. Trimming cost V 5 bases and J 0 bases, with 7 bases left between them. There are 14 residues in the CDR3. Looked up from germline, CDR1 is SGHVS and CDR2 is FQNEAQ. CDR3 sequence: CASSETTTNEKLFF. CDR3 bases: TGTGCCAGCAGCGAGACAACAACTAATGAAAAACTGTTTTTT.

The rearrangement joins TRBV6-5 to TRBJ1-3; TRBD1 matches at 7 bases. V trimming: 4 bases; J trimming: 8 bases; junction bases outside the gene matches: 11. Germline V gene sequence: CDR1 MNHEY, CDR2 SVGAGI. The CDR3 is made up of 15 amino acids. The CDR3 bases are TGTGCCAGCAGTTTAACACGGGACAGTATCCACACCATATATTTT. As protein: CASSLTRDSIHTIYF.

A few counts support this clone. The chain recombines TRBV9 with TRBJ2-2; D gene ambiguous. Germline-derived CDR1 and CDR2 are SGDLS and YYNGEE. The length of the CDR3 is 13 residues. V lost 3 bases and J 0 bases, leaving 3 bases between the germline ends. CDR3 bases: TGTGCCAGCAGCGCCTCGAACACCGGGGAGCTGTTTTTT. Translation gives CASSASNTGELFF.

The chain uses TRBV2 and TRBJ1-2, with D tentatively TRBD1 (6 bases). Trimming removed 6 bases from V and 6 bases from J, with 14 bases in between. Germline CDR1 and CDR2: SNHLY and FYNNEI. This CDR3 is built from 13 residues. DNA of the CDR3: TGTGCCAGCAGCGCACAGGGAGGAAATGGCTACACCTTC. Amino acid sequence: CASSAQGGNGYTF.

The chain couples TRBV6-5 to TRBJ1-6; D remains ambiguous. The CDR3 sequence is 14 residues long. Trimming stripped 11 bases from V and 10 bases from J, with 21 bases between. Looked up from germline, CDR1 is MNHEY and CDR2 is SVGAGI. The DNA for the CDR3 is TGTGCCGTCGTAATAGGGCCCGAACACTCACCCCTCCACTTT. It codes for CAVVIGPEHSPLHF.

The chain uses TRBV3-1 (or the pseudogene TRBV3-2) and TRBJ1-2; no clear D gene. The CDR3 sequence is 14 residues long. Germline V gives CDR1 LGHDT, CDR2 YNNKEL (reference sequence). V lost 2 bases, J lost 4 bases, and 11 bases lay in between. The CDR3 protein is CASSQLRRAYGYTF. The CDR3 DNA sequence: TGTGCCAGCAGCCAACTCCGGAGGGCCTATGGCTACACCTTC.

V usage is TRBV18 and J usage is TRBJ1-1, with D possibly TRBD1 on 6 matching bases. The CDR3 has 13 amino acids. Trimming took 5 bases from V and 5 from J, leaving 12 bases between them. CDR1 is KGHSH and CDR2 is LQKENI in the germline V gene. Written as DNA, the CDR3 is TGTGCCAGCTCAACACAGGGAGGTACTGAAGCTTTCTTT. Its protein is CASSTQGGTEAFF.

The count of this clone is one. This chain links TRBV3-1 (or the pseudogene TRBV3-2) with TRBJ1-1; D is undetermined. CDR3 length: 15 residues. The V end lost 2 bases, the J end lost 1 base, and 11 bases lay between the germline ends. The germline CDR1 and CDR2 sequences are LGHDT and YNNKEL (reference sequence). The CDR3 coding sequence is TGTGCCAGCAGCCAACCGATCTCTTCGAACACTGAAGCTTTCTTT. Protein sequence: CASSQPISSNTEAFF.

The chain carries TRBV27 and TRBJ2-1; 11 nucleotides match TRBD2. The ends lost 3 bases at V and 7 bases at J; junction bases unmatched: 5. Per germline, CDR1 MNHEY and CDR2 SMNVEV (reference sequence). The CDR3 has 15 residues. The DNA of the CDR3 is TGTGCCAGCAGTTTTCTAGCGGGAGGTAGTAATGAGCAGTTCTTC. This sequence encodes CASSFLAGGSNEQFF.

The chain carries TRBV7-8 and TRBJ2-7, with 9 bases lining up with TRBD1. Germline CDR1 is SGHVS and CDR2 is FQNEAQ. V was clipped by 5 bases and J by 2 bases; unmatched bases: 7. This CDR3 has 15 residues. In nucleotides, the CDR3 is TGTGCCAGCAGCCAAGACAGGACAGGGGCCTACGAGCAGTACTTC. This sequence encodes CASSQDRTGAYEQYF.

The chain combines TRBV6-5 with TRBJ2-7, with a tentative D call TRBD1 (5 bases). The CDR3 totals 13 residues. V was clipped by 8 bases and J by 6 bases, with 17 bases between them. The germline CDR1 and CDR2 sequences are MNHEY and SVGAGI. The CDR3 bases are TGTGCCAGCTGGATCTCCCAAGGGGTCGAGCAGTACTTC. Translation: CASWISQGVEQYF.

The chain combines TRBV4-2 with TRBJ1-1, with D tentatively TRBD1 (6 bases). The CDR3 is 15 amino acids. Germline lookup yields CDR1 LGHNA and CDR2 YNFKEQ. The ends were cut back, 0 bases at V and 4 bases at J, with 12 bases in the middle. The CDR3 spells CASSQDGGWVTEAFF. In nucleotides, the CDR3 is TGTGCCAGCAGCCAAGATGGGGGCTGGGTCACTGAAGCTTTCTTT.

The V gene is TRBV4-1, the J gene TRBJ1-1, with 8 bases lining up with TRBD1. The J segment lost 6 bases and the V segment lost 1 base, leaving 7 bases of the junction unmatched. Germline assignment: CDR1 MGHRA and CDR2 YSYEKL. CDR3 size: 15 residues. CDR3 sequence reads: CASSQGQGSSPEAFF. CDR3 DNA: TGCGCCAGCAGCCAAGGACAGGGGAGTAGCCCTGAAGCTTTCTTT.

V is TRBV30 and J is TRBJ1-2; tentatively, D is TRBD1 (6 bases). Trimming stripped 2 bases from V and 2 bases from J, with 12 bases between. This CDR3 is 14 amino acids long. From germline, CDR1 is GTSNPN and CDR2 SVGIG (reference sequence). CDR3 coding DNA: TGTGCCTGGAGTATAACAGGGCTAAACTATGGCTACACCTTC. Protein: CAWSITGLNYGYTF.